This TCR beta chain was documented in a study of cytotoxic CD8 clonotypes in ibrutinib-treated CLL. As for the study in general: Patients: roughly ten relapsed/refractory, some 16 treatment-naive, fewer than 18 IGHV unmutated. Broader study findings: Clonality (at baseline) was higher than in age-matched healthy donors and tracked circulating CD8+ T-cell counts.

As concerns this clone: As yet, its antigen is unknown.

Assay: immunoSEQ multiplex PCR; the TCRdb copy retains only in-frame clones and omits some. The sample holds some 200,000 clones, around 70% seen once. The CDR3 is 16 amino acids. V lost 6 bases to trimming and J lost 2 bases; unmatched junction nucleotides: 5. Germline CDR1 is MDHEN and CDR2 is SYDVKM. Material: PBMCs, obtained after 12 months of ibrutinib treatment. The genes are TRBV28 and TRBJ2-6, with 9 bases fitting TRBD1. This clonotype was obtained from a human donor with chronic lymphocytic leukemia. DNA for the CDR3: TGTGCCAGCAGACCCCGGGACAGGGCTGGGGCCAACGTCCTGACTTTC. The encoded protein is CASRPRDRAGANVLTF.